This TCR beta chain was recovered during a study of yellow fever vaccine responses in identical twins. TCRdb used MiXCR to reprocess the RT-PCR reads, holding one entry per CDR3 protein. This sample has about 18,000 distinct CDR3 sequences, with 61% found just once. Germline CDR1 and CDR2: SGHVS and FNYEAQ. V was shortened by 4 bases and J by 7 bases, with 11 bases between the two germline ends. There are 12 residues in the CDR3. This clonotype was found a few times. The TCR originated in a woman between 18 and 29 years old who received the yellow fever vaccine. The sequencing here drew on T cells from blood (PBMCs), unsorted or a sorted subset (not recorded which), taken before or after yellow fever vaccination (not recorded which). The V call is TRBV7-6, the J call TRBJ2-7; D unclear. The CDR3 spells CASSSTDWEQYF. For the CDR3, the DNA is TGTGCCAGCAGCTCGACTGATTGGGAGCAGTACTTC.